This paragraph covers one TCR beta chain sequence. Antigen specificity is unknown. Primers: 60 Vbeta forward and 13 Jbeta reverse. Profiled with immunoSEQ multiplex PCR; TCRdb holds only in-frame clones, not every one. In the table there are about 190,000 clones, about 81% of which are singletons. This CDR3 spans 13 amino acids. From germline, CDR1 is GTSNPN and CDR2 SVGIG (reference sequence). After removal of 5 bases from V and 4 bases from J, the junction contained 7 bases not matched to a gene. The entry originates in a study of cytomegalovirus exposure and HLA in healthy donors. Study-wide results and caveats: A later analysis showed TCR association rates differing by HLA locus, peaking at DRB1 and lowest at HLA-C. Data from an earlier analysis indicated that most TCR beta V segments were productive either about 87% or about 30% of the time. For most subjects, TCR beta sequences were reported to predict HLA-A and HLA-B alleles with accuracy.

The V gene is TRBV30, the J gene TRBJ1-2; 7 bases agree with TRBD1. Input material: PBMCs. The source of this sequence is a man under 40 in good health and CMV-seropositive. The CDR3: CAWSGQSSYGYTF. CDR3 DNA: TGTGCCTGGTCGGGACAGTCAAGCTATGGCTACACCTTC.